These T cell receptor beta chains were read from a single sample in a study of blood T cell repertoires in COVID-19. Repertoires were generated with immunoSEQ multiplex PCR, while TCRdb's copy carries only in-frame clones and drops some. The sample yields around 300,000 clones, about 88% seen once. Sequences were obtained from PBMCs or T cells enriched from blood (not recorded which). The origin of the receptors is a woman aged 45-65 years who had recovered from COVID-19. CDR3s leave out the opening cysteine and the closing phenylalanine or tryptophan.

j_call v_call cdr3_aa
TRBJ1-1 TRBV28 ASSTRWEGNTEAF
TRBJ2-5 TRBV15 ATREGGPKETQY
TRBJ1-1 TRBV28 ASSLPGMNTEAF
TRBJ1-6 TRBV6-5 ASSYEEGATSPLH
TRBJ2-7 TRBV11-2 ASSLRQGAGYEQY
TRBJ1-2 TRBV28 ASSTGGYYGYT
TRBJ2-1 TRBV7-3 ASSPTERSNEQF
TRBJ1-2 TRBV11-2 ASRGLRTGDYGYT
TRBJ2-5 TRBV7-9 ASSLVTGAVETQY
TRBJ1-3 TRBV29-1 SVLGSSGNTIY
TRBJ1-2 TRBV19 ASSSDGYYGYT
TRBJ2-7 TRBV28 ASSVRDRAYEQY
TRBJ1-2 TRBV6-5 ASRPDRDFYGYT
TRBJ1-1 TRBV27 ASSFTSWGGGPNTEAF
TRBJ2-1 TRBV20-1 SATDRQGQF
TRBJ2-7 TRBV15 ATSRDGQDTPPRY
TRBJ1-3 TRBV4-1 ASSQVWGTGNTIY
TRBJ2-3 TRBV19 ASSSISVSTDTQY
TRBJ2-3 TRBV13 ASSRSTDTQY
TRBJ1-1 TRBV7-6 ASSAWTGRYDTEAF